One sample yielded the 14 T cell receptor beta chains listed below, sequenced in a study of blood T cells in healthy people across ages. For the second PCR, which ran for about 7 to 12 cycles, a sample-barcoded 5' primer and a J-beta primer mix were used. TCRdb recomputed calls from the 5' RACE reads with MiXCR, one row per CDR3 protein. The data hold 750,000 to 1,000,000 distinct CDR3 sequences, with roughly 28% observed a single time. Another study also made use of these data, one on T cells of mothers and their children.

Material: blood. All receptors derive from a woman between 40 and 50 years old in good health.

CDR3 residues: CASSSLLGGGVNEQYF. Here the CDR3 DNA reads TGTGCCAGCAGTTCTCTCCTGGGAGGGGGAGTCAACGAGCAGTACTTC. The V call is TRBV27, the J call TRBJ2-7; TRBD2 might be the D (7 bases). The ends were cut back, 4 bases at V and 5 bases at J, with 21 bases in the middle. Germline loops: CDR1 MNHEY, CDR2 SMNVEV (reference sequence). The CDR3 contains 16 residues.

The gene calls are TRBV7-2 and TRBJ1-1; no clear D gene. Germline V gene data show CDR1 as SGHTA and CDR2 as FQGNSA. V was cut by 0 bases and J by 0 bases, with 8 bases left in between. The CDR3 runs to 15 residues. The chain's CDR3 is CASSLAPGLNTEAFF. The CDR3 nucleotides are TGTGCCAGCAGCTTAGCCCCAGGCCTGAACACTGAAGCTTTCTTT.

The sample holds a few counts of this clonotype. The chain combines TRBV3-1 with TRBJ2-1; perhaps TRBD1 as D (5 bases). The V gene's germline CDR1 is LGHDT and CDR2 YNNKEL (reference sequence). The length of the CDR3 is 16 residues. V dropped 0 bases and J dropped 9 bases, with 18 bases sitting between them. CDR3 bases: TGTGCCAGCAGCCAAGATGGCTACGCAGGGTTGACTGAGCAGTTCTTC. This translates into CASSQDGYAGLTEQFF.

There are a few counts of this clonotype. The gene calls are TRBV11-3 and TRBJ2-1; tentatively, D is TRBD1 or TRBD2 (5 bases each). Trimming stripped 2 bases from V and 0 bases from J, with 11 bases between. The germline V gene has CDR1 SGHNT and CDR2 YENEEA. The CDR3 runs 16 residues. DNA for the CDR3: TGTGCCAGCAGCTTACGGGGCTCGAGCTCCTACAATGAGCAGTTCTTC. Its translation: CASSLRGSSSYNEQFF.

The chain couples TRBV28 to TRBJ2-3; D not certain. V lost 6 bases and J 3 bases, leaving 10 bases between the germline ends. The CDR3 loop spans 13 amino acids. Germline CDR1 is MDHEN and CDR2 is SYDVKM. Here the CDR3 DNA reads TGTGCCAGCAGCCGGCCACTTACAGATACGCAGTATTTT. This sequence encodes CASSRPLTDTQYF.

The chain joins TRBV6-4 to TRBJ2-4; D perhaps matches TRBD1 (6 bases). The DNA end is a closer match to TRBJ2-7, so the J assignment may be wrong. The CDR3 runs to 16 residues. Germline V lookup: CDR1 MRHNA, CDR2 SNTAGT. The CDR3 bases are TGTGCCAGCAGTGCTGGCGGAACAGGGAGTGGCCACGAGCAGTACTTC. It codes for CASSAGGTGSGHEQYF.

This clonotype has only a few counts. This chain connects TRBV5-1 to TRBJ2-7; 7 nucleotides agree with TRBD1. Germline V gene sequence: CDR1 SGHRS, CDR2 YFSETQ. Germline trimming cut 4 bases from V and 0 bases from J; bases unmatched to any gene: 13. The CDR3 consists of 17 residues. In DNA, the CDR3 is TGCGCCAGCAGCAATGGACAGGCCACGGCGAGCTCCTACGAGCAGTACTTC. Its protein is CASSNGQATASSYEQYF.

A remark on this clonotype: Relative to the germline gene, one junction end is altered; a read error may explain this. The rearrangement joins TRBV12-3 or TRBV12-4 to TRBJ2-1; the match to TRBD2 covers 7 bases. This CDR3 has 14 amino acids. Here the CDR3 reads CASSLTSIRREQDF. Written as DNA, the CDR3 is TGTGCCAGCAGTTTGACTAGCATCCGGCGGGAGCAGGACTTC.

The V gene is TRBV2, the J gene TRBJ1-2, with 7 positions matching TRBD1. CDR1 and CDR2 from the germline V gene are SNHLY and FYNNEI. The CDR3 is made up of 14 amino acids. Unmatched junction bases numbered 7, after V lost 6 bases and J lost 3 bases. The CDR3 loop is CASRAGTGDYGYTF. The CDR3 coding sequence is TGTGCCAGCAGGGCCGGTACAGGGGACTATGGCTACACCTTC.

This clonotype came up a few times. The J gene is TRBJ2-1, the V gene TRBV5-1, with D uncertain. This CDR3 spans 15 amino acids. The V gene lost 4 bases and the J gene lost 9 bases, with 20 bases spanning the gap. In germline, CDR1 is SGHRS, CDR2 YFSETQ. CDR3 loop: CASSLDGDPAGEQFF. CDR3 sequence (DNA): TGCGCCAGCAGCCTGGATGGCGACCCGGCTGGTGAGCAGTTCTTC.

This clonotype has just a few counts. The chain has TRBV28 and TRBJ1-2, with TRBD1 matching 8 bases. Germline lookup yields CDR1 MDHEN and CDR2 SYDVKM. Losses at the gene ends were 2 bases for V and 3 bases for J; bases not matched to a gene: 8. The CDR3 has 16 residues. CDR3 amino acids: CASSLRGAGGDYGYTF. CDR3 sequence (DNA): TGTGCCAGCAGTTTAAGGGGGGCAGGGGGCGACTATGGCTACACCTTC.

The V call is TRBV14, the J call TRBJ2-2; D not resolved. Trimming removed 1 base at V and 0 bases at J, with 9 bases between. Germline values: CDR1 SGHDN, CDR2 FVKESK. CDR3 size: 16 residues. The DNA for the CDR3 is TGTGCCAGCAGCCAAGTCGGACGGGCGAACACCGGGGAGCTGTTTTTT. Translation gives CASSQVGRANTGELFF.

This clonotype occurred many times. The rearrangement links TRBV27 to TRBJ1-2; perhaps TRBD1 as D (5 bases). The CDR3 spans 13 residues. Germline lookup yields CDR1 MNHEY and CDR2 SMNVEV (reference sequence). V was pared by 6 bases and J by 4 bases, with 12 bases between. This CDR3 is CASSLRVGYGYTF. As DNA, the CDR3 is TGTGCCAGCAGCCTCAGGGTAGGCTATGGCTACACCTTC.

At least ten counts were recorded for this clonotype. This rearrangement joins TRBV11-2 to TRBJ2-3; the D is unclear. Trimming stripped 4 bases from V and 0 bases from J, with 8 bases between. Germline CDR1 is SGHAT and CDR2 is FQNNGV. The CDR3 length is 14 residues. The CDR3 DNA reads TGTGCCAGCAGCTATATGAGTAGCACAGATACGCAGTATTTT. Protein sequence: CASSYMSSTDTQYF.